Listed here are 31 T cell receptor beta chains from one sample, sequenced in a study of immune reconstitution after stem cell transplant in scleroderma. TCRdb re-derived calls from the RT-PCR reads in MiXCR, one entry per CDR3 protein. The repertoire holds 1,500 to 2,000 distinct CDR3 sequences, with roughly an eighth as singletons. Sample collection occurred before or after autologous hematopoietic stem cell transplantation (not recorded which). These receptors were obtained from a female donor with systemic sclerosis.

This clonotype is medium-sized within its sample. The V call is TRBV20-1, the J call TRBJ2-7; tentatively, D is TRBD1 (7 bases). Germline V lookup: CDR1 DFQATT, CDR2 SNEGSKA (reference sequence). V shed 3 bases and J shed 6 bases, with 18 bases lying between them. The CDR3 is 14 residues long. CDR3 loop: CSARGGQPTGEQYF. CDR3 in DNA: TGCAGTGCTAGGGGGGGACAGCCAACTGGCGAGCAGTACTTC.

In its sample, this clonotype ranks as medium-sized. This rearrangement joins TRBV20-1 to TRBJ2-3, with D unclear. V shed 0 bases and J shed 2 bases, with 12 bases lying between them. The CDR3 is 15 residues long. The V gene's germline CDR1 is DFQATT and CDR2 SNEGSKA (reference sequence). The CDR3 bases are TGCAGTGCTAGAGATAAGGGCGCGGACACAGATACGCAGTATTTT. Its translation is CSARDKGADTDTQYF.

By sample fraction, this clonotype is medium-sized. CDR3 loop: CASSFVGGDEQFF. The CDR3, as DNA: TGTGCCAGCAGCTTTGTGGGGGGTGATGAGCAGTTCTTC. The chain couples TRBV7-8 to TRBJ2-1, with a weak D call TRBD2 (6 bases). Per the germline V gene, CDR1 is SGHVS and CDR2 is FQNEAQ. The germline V and J ends were trimmed by 3 bases and 8 bases, with 11 bases remaining between them. This CDR3 contains 13 residues.

This clonotype is labeled as medium-sized. V usage is TRBV20-1 and J usage is TRBJ1-6; D is unclear. CDR1 and CDR2 (germline): DFQATT, SNEGSKA (reference sequence). The V end lost 3 bases, the J end lost 1 base, and 7 bases lay between the germline ends. This CDR3 spans 14 amino acids. CDR3 nucleotide sequence: TGCAGTGCTAGCTTTAGGTCCTATAATTCACCCCTCCACTTT. This encodes CSASFRSYNSPLHF.

This clonotype showed up just a few times. V is TRBV24-1 and J is TRBJ1-5; 9 bases map to TRBD1. CDR1 and CDR2 from the germline V gene are KGHDR and SFDVKD. V was pared by 6 bases and J by 6 bases, with 5 bases of the junction left unmatched. The CDR3 has 14 residues. The CDR3 DNA follows: TGTGCCACCAGTTTGGCGGGACAGGGTCAGCCCCAGCATTTT. This gives the protein CATSLAGQGQPQHF.

By proportion, this clonotype is medium-sized (0.01 to 0.1%). The chain links TRBV7-3 to TRBJ2-1, with 10 nucleotides matching TRBD2. CDR1 and CDR2 from the germline V gene are SGHTA and FQGTGA. The CDR3 sequence is 16 residues long. V trimming: 1 base; J trimming: 7 bases; junction bases outside the gene matches: 7. CDR3 sequence (DNA): TGTGCCAGCAGCTTAAGAAGCGGGGGGGCCGGGAATGAGCAGTTCTTC. It is translated as CASSLRSGGAGNEQFF.

The chain is built from TRBV5-5 and TRBJ2-7; 7 bases fit TRBD2. CDR3 size: 16 residues. With V trimmed by 0 bases and J by 2 bases, 8 bases remained unmatched. Germline CDR1 and CDR2: SGHKS and YYEKEE (reference sequence). CDR3 in amino acids: CASSLAWASGTYEQYF. Written as DNA, the CDR3 is TGTGCCAGCAGCTTGGCCTGGGCTAGCGGAACCTACGAGCAGTACTTC.

This sequence joins TRBV6-5 and TRBJ1-2, with a tentative D call TRBD1 (5 bases). V gave up 6 bases and J gave up 0 bases, with 14 bases separating them. The CDR3 length is 15 residues. In germline, CDR1 is MNHEY, CDR2 SVGAGI. Written as DNA, the CDR3 is TGTGCCAGCAGGGACACAGGAGGATCTAACTATGGCTACACCTTC. It codes for CASRDTGGSNYGYTF.

This clonotype was counted only a few times. V usage is TRBV20-1 and J usage is TRBJ2-5; D is perhaps TRBD2 (7 bases). Germline V lookup: CDR1 DFQATT, CDR2 SNEGSKA (reference sequence). There are 15 residues in the CDR3. Trimming left V 3 bases short and J 2 bases short, with 16 bases between. The CDR3 protein is CSASIGGGRQETQYF. The CDR3 nucleotides are TGCAGTGCTAGTATTGGGGGGGGGCGGCAAGAGACCCAGTACTTC.

This clonotype has just a few counts. This rearrangement joins TRBV30 to TRBJ1-1; D is perhaps TRBD1 (6 bases). Trimming removed 3 bases from V and 3 bases from J, with 8 bases in between. In germline, CDR1 is GTSNPN, CDR2 SVGIG (reference sequence). CDR3 size: 12 residues. DNA for the CDR3: TGTGCCTGGAGGGCAGGGGACACTGAAGCTTTCTTT. This encodes CAWRAGDTEAFF.

This clonotype is deemed medium-sized. V is TRBV12-3 or TRBV12-4 and J is TRBJ1-6, with TRBD1 identical over 7 bases. Trimming took 5 bases from V and 7 from J; bases not matched to a gene: 5. This CDR3 region has 14 residues. The chain's CDR3 is CASSQQGRNSPLHF. CDR3 sequence (DNA): TGTGCCAGCAGTCAACAGGGGCGGAATTCACCCCTCCACTTT.

This clonotype is medium-sized within its sample. The gene calls are TRBV4-2 and TRBJ2-2, with D unresolved. CDR3 size: 16 residues. Germline assignment: CDR1 LGHNA and CDR2 YNFKEQ. Trimming pared 2 bases from V and 6 bases from J, leaving 16 bases between. CDR3 in amino acids: CASSQSTLEGAGELFF. DNA for the CDR3: TGTGCCAGCAGCCAATCCACCCTCGAAGGCGCCGGGGAGCTGTTTTTT.

The gene calls are TRBV20-1 and TRBJ1-1; 7 nucleotides match TRBD1. Germline assignment: CDR1 DFQATT and CDR2 SNEGSKA (reference sequence). The junction had 0 bases not matched to a gene; V was cut back by 2 bases and J by 3 bases. The CDR3 has 12 amino acids. Here the CDR3 DNA reads TGCAGTGCTAGACAGGGGGACACTGAAGCTTTCTTT. Protein: CSARQGDTEAFF.

By its share, this clonotype is medium-sized. V and J are TRBV30 and TRBJ1-2, with a tentative D call TRBD1 (6 bases). Germline CDR1 is GTSNPN and CDR2 is SVGIG (reference sequence). The CDR3 extends over 14 amino acids. Trimming took 4 bases from V and 4 from J, leaving 16 bases between them. The CDR3 bases are TGTGCCTGGATCTTTTCGGGGGGCAGCTATGGCTACACCTTC. Translating gives CAWIFSGGSYGYTF.

The gene calls are TRBV20-1 and TRBJ1-1; 7 bases agree with TRBD1. This CDR3 is 14 amino acids long. CDR1 is DFQATT and CDR2 is SNEGSKA in the germline V gene (reference sequence). J gave up 5 bases and V 6 bases, and 12 bases lay outside the gene matches. Here the CDR3 reads CSATPGQFGTEAFF. The CDR3, as DNA: TGCAGTGCCACACCGGGACAGTTCGGTACTGAAGCTTTCTTT.

The genes are TRBV20-1 and TRBJ1-1; 11 bases map to TRBD1. CDR3 size: 13 residues. Unmatched junction bases numbered 8, after V lost 7 bases and J lost 7 bases. Germline V gene lookup returns CDR1 DFQATT and CDR2 SNEGSKA (reference sequence). The chain's CDR3 is CSVPGQGAGEAFF. DNA for the CDR3: TGCAGTGTTCCAGGACAGGGGGCCGGTGAAGCTTTCTTT.

The chain employs TRBV20-1 and TRBJ1-1; perhaps TRBD1 as D (5 bases). The CDR3 spans 12 residues. From germline, CDR1 is DFQATT and CDR2 SNEGSKA (reference sequence). The V gene lost 3 bases and the J gene lost 6 bases, with 11 bases spanning the gap. The CDR3, as DNA: TGCAGTGCTAGGGGAGGGGAGCCTGAAGCTTTCTTT. It translates to CSARGGEPEAFF.

This clonotype is medium-sized (0.01 to 0.1%) by share. V and J are TRBV12-3 or TRBV12-4 and TRBJ1-2; D not certain. The CDR3 has 13 residues. The ends were cut back, 8 bases at V and 4 bases at J, with 14 bases in the middle. This CDR3 reads CASVSVEGYGYTF. CDR3 sequence (DNA): TGTGCCAGCGTGTCGGTGGAGGGCTATGGCTACACCTTC.

By sample share, this clonotype is medium-sized. This chain connects TRBV20-1 to TRBJ1-6, with TRBD1 matching 7 bases. Germline CDR1 reads DFQATT; CDR2 reads SNEGSKA (reference sequence). Trimming at V came to 6 bases and at J to 6 bases, leaving 8 bases not matched to a gene. The CDR3 covers 14 residues. The CDR3 protein is CSATPGQSNSPLHF. The CDR3 DNA sequence: TGCAGTGCAACACCGGGACAGAGTAATTCACCCCTCCACTTT.

This clonotype rates as medium-sized. The gene calls are TRBV2 and TRBJ1-5; the match to TRBD1 covers 7 bases. J was trimmed by 5 bases and V by 6 bases; bases with no gene match: 7. The germline V gene has CDR1 SNHLY and CDR2 FYNNEI. CDR3 length: 14 residues. CDR3 residues: CASSWDSYYQPQHF. Here the CDR3 DNA reads TGTGCCAGCAGCTGGGACAGCTATTATCAGCCCCAGCATTTT.

This clonotype qualifies as medium-sized. The CDR3: CSARDLERPNTGELFF. The CDR3 DNA reads TGCAGTGCTAGAGATTTAGAACGCCCGAACACCGGGGAGCTGTTTTTT. The chain uses TRBV20-1 and TRBJ2-2; the D is unclear. Trimming shortened V by 0 bases and J by 0 bases, and 11 bases separated the two germline ends. CDR1 is DFQATT and CDR2 is SNEGSKA in the germline V gene (reference sequence). This CDR3 region has 16 residues.

This clonotype is labeled as medium-sized. The chain employs TRBV18 and TRBJ2-3, with TRBD1 matching 7 bases. Germline values: CDR1 KGHSH, CDR2 LQKENI. The CDR3 contains 15 residues. Trimming at V came to 3 bases and at J to 3 bases, leaving 6 bases not matched to a gene. For the CDR3, the DNA is TGTGCCAGCTCACCCACAGGGGTTCGGACAGATACGCAGTATTTT. This encodes CASSPTGVRTDTQYF.

Judged by abundance, this clonotype is medium-sized. The CDR3 spells CSAKVGAGNSPLHF. The CDR3 DNA follows: TGCAGTGCCAAAGTGGGCGCAGGAAATTCACCCCTCCACTTT. The rearrangement joins TRBV20-1 to TRBJ1-6; D remains ambiguous. This CDR3 region has 14 residues. Germline V CDR1 and CDR2: DFQATT, SNEGSKA (reference sequence). V was shortened by 6 bases and J by 7 bases, with 16 bases between the two germline ends.

In its sample, this clonotype is large. The chain is built from TRBV7-9 and TRBJ2-1; D is unclear. Germline lookup yields CDR1 SEHNR and CDR2 FQNEAQ (reference sequence). V lost 8 bases to trimming and J lost 6 bases, with 5 bases between them. The CDR3 runs 10 residues. The CDR3: CASSGNEQFF. In DNA, the CDR3 is TGTGCCAGCTCTGGCAATGAGCAGTTCTTC.

By share, this clonotype counts as medium-sized. This chain uses TRBV11-3 with TRBJ2-1, with 7 bases that match TRBD2. The CDR3 has 15 residues. Losses at the gene ends were 0 bases for V and 5 bases for J; bases not matched to a gene: 4. Germline V gene data show CDR1 as SGHNT and CDR2 as YENEEA. CDR3 loop: CASSLEGLADNEQFF. The CDR3 DNA sequence: TGTGCCAGCAGCTTAGAAGGGCTAGCGGACAATGAGCAGTTCTTC.

The rearrangement links TRBV18 to TRBJ1-2; D is possibly TRBD1 (6 bases). The germline CDR1 and CDR2 sequences are KGHSH and LQKENI. Trimming pared 9 bases from V and 5 bases from J, leaving 13 bases between. CDR3 size: 12 residues. The CDR3 DNA reads as TGTGCCAGTTCCGGGGGCACGTATGGCTACACCTTC. It yields the protein CASSGGTYGYTF. Supplemented by reference TRBV18 and TRBJ1-2, the full variable domain reads NAGVMQNPRHLVRRRGQEARLRCSPMKGHSHVYWYRQLPEEGLKFMVYLQKENIIDESGMPKERFSAEFPKEGPSILRIQQVVRGDSAAYFCASSGGTYGYTFGSGTRLTVV.

By frequency in the sample, this clonotype is large. The rearrangement joins TRBV7-6 to TRBJ2-1; D uncertain. Per the germline V gene, CDR1 is SGHVS and CDR2 is FNYEAQ. This CDR3 has 15 amino acids. The V and J ends lost 6 bases and 2 bases respectively, with 14 bases between them. CDR3 in DNA: TGTGCCAGCAGAAAAGAGGCGGTGGCCTACAATGAGCAGTTCTTC. This encodes CASRKEAVAYNEQFF. The full variable domain, in which reference TRBV7-6 and TRBJ2-1 provide the parts outside the CDR3, is GAGVSQSPRYKVTKRGQDVALRCDPISGHVSLYWYRQALGQGPEFLTYFNYEAQQDKSGLPNDRFSAERPEGSISTLTIQRTEQRDSAMYRCASRKEAVAYNEQFFGPGTRLTVL.

The DNA of the CDR3 is TGTGCCAGCAGCCGACAGATGAATGAAAAACTGTTTTTT. It translates to CASSRQMNEKLFF. The chain joins TRBV7-9 to TRBJ1-4, with D tentatively TRBD1 (5 bases). This CDR3 contains 13 residues. The germline V gene encodes CDR1 SEHNR and CDR2 FQNEAQ (reference sequence). Trimming removed 5 bases at V and 5 bases at J, with 9 bases between.

This clonotype is labeled as medium-sized. The chain uses TRBV20-1 and TRBJ2-7; no firm D call. The V gene lost 6 bases and the J gene lost 2 bases, with 14 bases spanning the gap. The CDR3 loop spans 13 amino acids. Germline V CDR1 and CDR2: DFQATT, SNEGSKA (reference sequence). CDR3 bases: TGCAGTGCCCCCCAGAGAGATACCTACGAGCAGTACTTC. It is translated as CSAPQRDTYEQYF.

By frequency in the sample, this clonotype is medium-sized. The CDR3 coding sequence is TGTGCCAGCAGTGAAGTAATAGGGGGTCCCCAGCATTTT. Its translation: CASSEVIGGPQHF. The chain links TRBV6-1 to TRBJ1-5, with a possible D match to TRBD1 (6 bases). Germline-derived CDR1 and CDR2 are MNHNS and SASEGT. Trimming removed 1 base at V and 10 bases at J, with 11 bases between. The CDR3 totals 13 residues.

The chain carries TRBV2 and TRBJ1-1, with D possibly matching TRBD1 (6 bases). The CDR3 spans 16 residues. Germline V gene lookup returns CDR1 SNHLY and CDR2 FYNNEI. V lost 7 bases and J 4 bases, leaving 22 bases between the germline ends. DNA of the CDR3: TGTGCCAGCATGGCACAGGGAGTTTATATAGGCACTGAAGCTTTCTTT. Translating it yields CASMAQGVYIGTEAFF.